Listed here are 31 T cell receptor beta chains from one sample, sequenced in a study of CXCR3-negative and CXCR3-positive naive CD8 T cells. The study, taken as a whole, reports: The TRB CDR3s that CXCR3-positive naive cells carried were more hydrophobic than those of CXCR3-negative naive cells.

Their antigens are not known. 5' RACE with UMI labels generated the TRB cDNA libraries. TCRdb re-called the 5' RACE reads, yielding one record per CDR3 amino acid sequence without DNA. Its listing shows some 150,000 distinct CDR3 sequences. Input material: naive CXCR3+ CD8+ T cells from blood. Subset indicated: CD45RO-CCR7+CD27+CD95- naive CD8+ T cells expressing CXCR3 (TNR3+). Receptors originate from a human donor in good health. Some clones in this sample may be carry-over from other donors' samples.

The chain recombines TRBV29-1 with TRBJ1-3; TCRdb outputs TRBD1, but without DNA this stays unchecked. The CDR3 has 15 residues. Germline V gene lookup returns CDR1 SQVTM and CDR2 ANQGSEA. This CDR3 reads CSVDELGGEGNTIYF.

The chain couples TRBV12-3 or TRBV12-4 to TRBJ2-7; lacking DNA, the TRBD1 call made by TCRdb goes unchecked. This CDR3 spans 13 amino acids. The CDR3 sequence: CASSLPSGYEQYF.

The chain carries TRBV29-1 and TRBJ1-1; TCRdb proposes TRBD1, but this gene call is untestable without DNA. This CDR3 is 12 amino acids long. Germline lookup yields CDR1 SQVTM and CDR2 ANQGSEA. The CDR3 protein is CSVEDLGTGPFF.

This chain connects TRBV28 to TRBJ2-1; TCRdb gives TRBD1 as the D gene, but with no DNA this cannot be confirmed. CDR1 and CDR2 (germline): MDHEN, SYDVKM. This CDR3 is built from 14 residues. The CDR3 sequence: CATRADRGFNEQFF. Using reference TRBV28 and TRBJ2-1 for the parts outside the CDR3, the full variable domain is DVKVTQSSRYLVKRTGEKVFLECVQDMDHENMFWYRQDPGLGLRLIYFSYDVKMKEKGDIPEGYSVSREKKERFSLILESASTNQTSMYLCATRADRGFNEQFFGPGTRLTVL.

The chain joins TRBV9 to TRBJ1-3; TCRdb reports TRBD1, a call that lacks DNA to check it against. The CDR3 contains 14 residues. Per the germline V gene, CDR1 is SGDLS and CDR2 is YYNGEE. The CDR3 sequence is CASTRGGFGNTIYF.

The chain employs TRBV3-1 and TRBJ1-6. In germline, CDR1 is LGHDT, CDR2 YNNKEL (reference sequence). The CDR3 consists of 11 residues. This CDR3 is CASSQGRLLHF.

The genes are TRBV20-1 and TRBJ2-7; the D call of TRBD2 rests on TCRdb alone, since no DNA is present to check it. The germline gives CDR1 DFQATT, CDR2 SNEGSKA (reference sequence). This CDR3 has 13 residues. The CDR3 loop is CSAQAGGSYEQYF.

J is TRBJ2-7 and V is TRBV12-3 or TRBV12-4. The CDR3 is 11 residues long. The CDR3 sequence: CASSHSTEQYF.

The chain is built from TRBV20-1 and TRBJ2-1; the TCRdb D gene call, TRBD2, has no DNA to confirm it. Germline V gene data show CDR1 as DFQATT and CDR2 as SNEGSKA (reference sequence). The CDR3 has 14 amino acids. The CDR3 loop is CSATSGSSYNEQFF.

The J gene is TRBJ1-1, the V gene TRBV5-1; the D gene TCRdb calls, TRBD1, cannot be checked with no DNA. The CDR3 sequence is 15 residues long. Germline V gives CDR1 SGHRS, CDR2 YFSETQ. The CDR3 loop reads CASSLNQGMNTEAFF.

V is TRBV6-2 or TRBV6-3 and J is TRBJ1-2; as DNA is missing, the TRBD1 call by TCRdb cannot be tested. Germline CDR1 MNHEY, CDR2 SVGEGT. The CDR3 has 16 residues. The CDR3 spells CASSYSTGGENYGYTF.

The chain carries TRBV15 and TRBJ1-1. The CDR3 spans 14 residues. The V gene's germline CDR1 is LNHNV and CDR2 YYDKDF (reference sequence). CDR3 protein: CATSRDFGSTEAFF.

The rearrangement joins TRBV7-9 to TRBJ1-4; TCRdb proposes TRBD1, but this gene call is untestable without DNA. CDR3 length equals 14 residues. CDR1 is SEHNR, CDR2 FQNEAQ, per germline (reference sequence). This CDR3 reads CASRRDTFTEKLFF.

The chain recombines TRBV7-8 with TRBJ2-1; the D call of TRBD1 rests on TCRdb alone, since no DNA is present to check it. Germline loops: CDR1 SGHVS, CDR2 FQNEAQ. The CDR3 has 22 amino acids. CDR3 sequence: CASRPPGTGTGFEKGGSNEQFF.

The rearrangement links TRBV6-1 to TRBJ2-1; lacking DNA, the TRBD2 call made by TCRdb goes unchecked. The CDR3 sequence is 17 residues long. Looked up from germline, CDR1 is MNHNS and CDR2 is SASEGT. CDR3 in amino acids: CASSEGLARRDYNEQFF.

The gene calls are TRBV6-4 and TRBJ2-7. The CDR3 runs to 13 residues. The germline V gene has CDR1 MRHNA and CDR2 SNTAGT. CDR3 loop: CASRDPTTYEQYF.

The chain carries TRBV15 and TRBJ1-1. The CDR3 spans 15 residues. Per germline, CDR1 LNHNV and CDR2 YYDKDF (reference sequence). CDR3 sequence: CATSRAYLMNTEAFF.

The chain carries TRBV7-9 and TRBJ2-7; TCRdb's D call of TRBD1 is untestable without DNA. The CDR3 covers 15 residues. Germline loops: CDR1 SEHNR, CDR2 FQNEAQ (reference sequence). The CDR3: CASSRPDRAIHEQYF.

The chain employs TRBV27 and TRBJ2-1; TCRdb picks TRBD1, but there is no DNA to check that call. The CDR3 consists of 15 residues. Germline loops: CDR1 MNHEY, CDR2 SMNVEV (reference sequence). The CDR3 sequence: CASSHQGNSYNEQFF.

The chain links TRBV28 to TRBJ1-2; TCRdb calls TRBD1, which cannot be checked without DNA. CDR3 length: 12 residues. The germline gives CDR1 MDHEN, CDR2 SYDVKM. This chain's CDR3 is CASSFGTNGYTF.

V is TRBV7-9 and J is TRBJ2-5; TCRdb's assignment of TRBD1 cannot be checked, as there is no DNA. The CDR3 loop spans 15 amino acids. Germline lookup yields CDR1 SEHNR and CDR2 FQNEAQ (reference sequence). The CDR3 here is CASSLGLAPVKTQYF.

The chain links TRBV28 to TRBJ2-3; TCRdb calls TRBD2, which cannot be checked without DNA. This CDR3 contains 16 residues. Per germline, CDR1 MDHEN and CDR2 SYDVKM. The CDR3 sequence: CASSTPVSGGTDTQYF.

This chain uses TRBV10-1 with TRBJ2-3; no DNA is available, so the TRBD1 call from TCRdb remains unchecked. Germline-derived CDR1 and CDR2 are WNHNN and SYGVQD (reference sequence). The CDR3 extends over 16 amino acids. The CDR3 is CASSEKTAPSTDTQCF.

V usage is TRBV7-9 and J usage is TRBJ1-1; without DNA, the TCRdb call of TRBD1 cannot be checked. Looked up from germline, CDR1 is SEHNR and CDR2 is FQNEAQ (reference sequence). CDR3 length equals 15 residues. CDR3 in amino acids: CASSSTGRGDTEAFF.

This chain connects TRBV6-6 to TRBJ2-7; with no DNA, the TCRdb D assignment of TRBD2 cannot be verified. Germline V gives CDR1 MNHNY, CDR2 SVGAGI (reference sequence). The CDR3 is made up of 15 amino acids. CDR3 amino acids: CASSYSSLGGYEQYF.

The chain recombines TRBV9 with TRBJ2-2; the TRBD2 assignment by TCRdb is unverifiable without DNA. The CDR3 is made up of 16 amino acids. Germline assignment: CDR1 SGDLS and CDR2 YYNGEE. This CDR3 reads CASSARTSGNTGELFF.

This CDR3 is CASTVLGNQPQHF. This rearrangement joins TRBV19 to TRBJ1-5. CDR3 length: 13 amino acids. Looked up from germline, CDR1 is LNHDA and CDR2 is SQIVND (reference sequence).

V usage is TRBV20-1 and J usage is TRBJ2-7; TCRdb's D call, TRBD2, is unchecked because there is no DNA. CDR1 and CDR2 from the germline V gene are DFQATT and SNEGSKA (reference sequence). This CDR3 region has 13 residues. CDR3: CSARAGLSYEQYF.

The genes are TRBV28 and TRBJ2-7; there is no DNA to check the TCRdb D call of TRBD1. From germline, CDR1 is MDHEN and CDR2 SYDVKM. The CDR3 spans 14 residues. This chain's CDR3 is CASSSLTGRYEQYF.

The rearrangement uses TRBV4-1 and TRBJ1-2; TCRdb outputs TRBD1, but without DNA this stays unchecked. CDR3 length equals 15 residues. Germline values: CDR1 MGHRA, CDR2 YSYEKL. CDR3 loop: CASSQVRGINYGYTF.

J is TRBJ2-7 and V is TRBV5-1. CDR1 is SGHRS and CDR2 is YFSETQ in the germline V gene. CDR3 length equals 12 residues. The CDR3 sequence: CASSRYLGEQYF. The variable domain in full, with the rest retrieved from reference TRBV5-1 and TRBJ2-7, is KAGVTQTPRYLIKTRGQQVTLSCSPISGHRSVSWYQQTPGQGLQFLFEYFSETQRNKGNFPGRFSGRQFSNSRSEMNVSTLELGDSALYLCASSRYLGEQYFGPGTRLTVT.